The sequence of this T cell receptor beta chain was determined in a study of blood T cell repertoires in COVID-19. In the study overall: Donors in the United States, Italy and Spain gave samples during acute or convalescent COVID-19. PBMCs, B-cell-depleted T cells, or T cells provided the cDNA or gDNA that made up the material.

Trimming took 6 bases from V and 7 from J, leaving 12 bases between them. CDR3 length: 12 amino acids. Per the original methods: From reference gene primer amplification, estimates of nucleated cell counts were derived. Using immunoSEQ multiplex PCR, the repertoire was profiled, and TCRdb retains in-frame clones only, with some absent. V, J and clone size were drawn from that table, and D and trimming were deduced from the DNA. The data hold under 200,000 clones, with approximately 86% observed a single time. This chain links TRBV12-3 or TRBV12-4 with TRBJ2-5; D is unclear. The sequencing sample was made of peripheral blood. This receptor was obtained from a woman at least 80 years old in a cohort sampled during active or convalescent COVID-19. The CDR3 DNA follows: TGTGCCAGCAGCACGACACGATCGACCCAGTACTTC. Protein sequence: CASSTTRSTQYF.